A selection of T cell receptor beta chains follows, all from one sample in a study of memory CD4+ T cells and cytomegalovirus serostatus. Sequencing was performed with immunoSEQ multiplex PCR; in TCRdb, only in-frame clones are kept and a portion is missing. The sample holds around 45,000 clones, around 77% seen once. Sequenced: memory CD4+ T cells from blood. Receptors originate from an adult in good health and CMV-seronegative. The CDR3 runs from the conserved cysteine through the conserved F or W. Fields, in order: V gene, CDR3 length, clone size, J gene, D gene, CDR3 protein, CDR3 DNA. D genes are given only for firm matches. A clone size is listed for some rows: how often the clone was seen (once, few, many), or a class if it is expanded.

TRBV7-3	16	-	TRBJ1-2	TRBD1	CASRLASDRENYGYTF	TGTGCCAGCAGGCTAGCCTCAGACAGGGAAAACTATGGCTACACCTTC
TRBV27	14	-	TRBJ2-7	-	CASSLLREAYEQYF	TGTGCCAGCAGCCTACTCCGGGAAGCCTACGAGCAGTACTTC
TRBV14	12	-	TRBJ2-3	-	CASSRTSVTQYF	TGTGCCAGCAGCCGGACCTCAGTTACGCAGTATTTT
TRBV5-1	15	-	TRBJ2-2	-	CASSPGTMNTGELFF	TGCGCCAGCAGCCCCGGGACAATGAACACCGGGGAGCTGTTTTTT
TRBV6-1	17	-	TRBJ2-6	TRBD2	CASSEAWGLSGANVLTF	TGTGCCAGCAGTGAAGCTTGGGGACTATCTGGGGCCAACGTCCTGACTTTC
TRBV4-1	16	-	TRBJ2-3	TRBD2	CASSDGLAGVTDTQYF	TGCGCCAGCAGCGACGGACTAGCGGGGGTGACAGATACGCAGTATTTT
TRBV5-8	13	few	TRBJ2-7	-	CASSLPYLYEQYF	TGTGCCAGCAGCTTGCCCTATCTCTACGAGCAGTACTTC
TRBV11-2	19	once	TRBJ2-6	-	CASSPRSLGASSGANVLTF	TGTGCCAGCAGCCCCCGTTCCCTGGGGGCTAGCTCTGGGGCCAACGTCCTGACTTTC
TRBV7-8	16	once	TRBJ2-1	TRBD1	CASSSYRAGGYNEQFF	TGTGCCAGCAGCTCTTACCGAGCAGGGGGTTACAATGAGCAGTTCTTC
TRBV19	14	few	TRBJ1-4	-	CASSIPAVNEKLFF	TGTGCCAGTAGTATTCCGGCGGTGAATGAAAAACTGTTTTTT
TRBV29-1	12	-	TRBJ2-7	-	CSGTKGEYEQYF	TGCAGCGGGACAAAGGGGGAATACGAGCAGTACTTC
TRBV4-2	17	-	TRBJ2-1	TRBD1	CASSQDKGTGSYNEQFF	TGTGCCAGCAGCCAAGATAAGGGGACAGGCTCCTACAATGAGCAGTTCTTC
TRBV7-2	15	-	TRBJ1-5	-	CASSPLPTGDQPQHF	TGTGCCAGCAGCCCCTTACCAACAGGAGATCAGCCCCAGCATTTT
TRBV7-9	15	-	TRBJ2-3	-	CASSHASGVADTQYF	TGTGCCAGCAGCCACGCTTCGGGGGTCGCAGATACGCAGTATTTT
TRBV2	14	-	TRBJ2-1	-	CASSRGSLGNEQFF	TGTGCCAGCTCACGGGGTTCGCTGGGCAATGAGCAGTTCTTC
TRBV7-2	13	-	TRBJ2-7	-	CASSPSNDYEQYF	TGTGCCAGCAGCCCGTCAAACGATTACGAGCAGTACTTC
TRBV2	14	-	TRBJ1-5	-	CASSGGEGYQPQHF	TGTGCCAGCAGTGGAGGGGAGGGGTACCAGCCCCAGCATTTT
TRBV4-3	15	-	TRBJ2-7	-	CASSQAVGETYEQYF	TGCGCCAGCAGCCAAGCGGTCGGGGAAACCTACGAGCAGTACTTC
TRBV10-2	16	-	TRBJ2-7	TRBD1	CASNPRGGQGSYEQYF	TGCGCCAGCAACCCTAGGGGGGGACAGGGCTCCTACGAGCAGTACTTC
TRBV4-3	14	-	TRBJ1-2	TRBD1	CASSQVGTAYGYTF	TGCGCCAGCAGCCAAGTAGGGACAGCCTATGGCTACACCTTC
TRBV6-1	13	once	TRBJ1-1	TRBD1	CASKQGRNTEAFF	TGTGCCAGCAAACAGGGGAGAAACACTGAAGCTTTCTTT
TRBV18	14	once	TRBJ2-7	-	CASSPSGRPYEQYF	TGTGCCAGCTCACCCTCGGGACGGCCCTACGAGCAGTACTTC
TRBV6-1	13	once	TRBJ2-7	-	CASSRASDYEQYF	TGTGCCAGCAGCCGAGCTTCCGACTACGAGCAGTACTTC
TRBV5-6	15	-	TRBJ2-3	-	CASSSGTGMMDTQYF	TGTGCCAGCAGTAGCGGGACAGGGATGATGGATACGCAGTATTTT
TRBV12-5	12	once	TRBJ2-7	-	CASGPEQAEQYF	TGTGCTAGTGGTCCCGAGCAGGCCGAGCAGTACTTC
TRBV5-6	16	-	TRBJ1-1	TRBD1	CASSLLPGQMNTEAFF	TGTGCCAGCAGCTTACTTCCGGGACAGATGAACACTGAAGCTTTCTTT
TRBV5-5	14	-	TRBJ2-7	TRBD1	CASTLTGAAYEQYF	TGTGCCAGCACCTTGACAGGGGCGGCCTACGAGCAGTACTTC
TRBV15	14	once	TRBJ1-2	-	CATSREGYGYGYTF	TGTGCCACCAGCAGAGAGGGGTACGGGTATGGCTACACCTTC
TRBV6-1	17	-	TRBJ1-3	-	CASSEAAGRALGNTIYF	TGTGCCAGCAGTGAAGCTGCGGGGAGAGCTTTGGGAAACACCATATATTTT
TRBV7-2	13	-	TRBJ2-7	-	CASSLGHSYEQYF	TGTGCCAGCAGCTTAGGACACTCCTACGAGCAGTACTTC
TRBV7-3	16	-	TRBJ2-4	-	CASSPGSQRAKNIQYF	TGTGCCAGCAGCCCCGGTTCCCAGAGAGCCAAAAACATTCAGTACTTC
TRBV9	14	-	TRBJ1-4	TRBD1	CASSPRQGPEKLFF	TGTGCCAGCAGCCCACGACAGGGCCCTGAAAAACTGTTTTTT
TRBV7-9	15	-	TRBJ2-7	-	CASSPYGDTSYEQYF	TGTGCCAGCAGCCCATATGGGGACACCAGCTACGAGCAGTACTTC
TRBV4-1	13	-	TRBJ2-7	-	CASSQQTGYEQYF	TGCGCCAGCAGCCAACAAACAGGATACGAGCAGTACTTC
TRBV5-1	14	-	TRBJ2-7	-	CASSSTGSSYEQYF	TGCGCCAGCAGTAGTACAGGTAGCTCCTACGAGCAGTACTTC
TRBV7-9	13	-	TRBJ2-3	-	CASSLVTSDTQYF	TGTGCCAGCAGCTTAGTTACGTCAGATACGCAGTATTTT